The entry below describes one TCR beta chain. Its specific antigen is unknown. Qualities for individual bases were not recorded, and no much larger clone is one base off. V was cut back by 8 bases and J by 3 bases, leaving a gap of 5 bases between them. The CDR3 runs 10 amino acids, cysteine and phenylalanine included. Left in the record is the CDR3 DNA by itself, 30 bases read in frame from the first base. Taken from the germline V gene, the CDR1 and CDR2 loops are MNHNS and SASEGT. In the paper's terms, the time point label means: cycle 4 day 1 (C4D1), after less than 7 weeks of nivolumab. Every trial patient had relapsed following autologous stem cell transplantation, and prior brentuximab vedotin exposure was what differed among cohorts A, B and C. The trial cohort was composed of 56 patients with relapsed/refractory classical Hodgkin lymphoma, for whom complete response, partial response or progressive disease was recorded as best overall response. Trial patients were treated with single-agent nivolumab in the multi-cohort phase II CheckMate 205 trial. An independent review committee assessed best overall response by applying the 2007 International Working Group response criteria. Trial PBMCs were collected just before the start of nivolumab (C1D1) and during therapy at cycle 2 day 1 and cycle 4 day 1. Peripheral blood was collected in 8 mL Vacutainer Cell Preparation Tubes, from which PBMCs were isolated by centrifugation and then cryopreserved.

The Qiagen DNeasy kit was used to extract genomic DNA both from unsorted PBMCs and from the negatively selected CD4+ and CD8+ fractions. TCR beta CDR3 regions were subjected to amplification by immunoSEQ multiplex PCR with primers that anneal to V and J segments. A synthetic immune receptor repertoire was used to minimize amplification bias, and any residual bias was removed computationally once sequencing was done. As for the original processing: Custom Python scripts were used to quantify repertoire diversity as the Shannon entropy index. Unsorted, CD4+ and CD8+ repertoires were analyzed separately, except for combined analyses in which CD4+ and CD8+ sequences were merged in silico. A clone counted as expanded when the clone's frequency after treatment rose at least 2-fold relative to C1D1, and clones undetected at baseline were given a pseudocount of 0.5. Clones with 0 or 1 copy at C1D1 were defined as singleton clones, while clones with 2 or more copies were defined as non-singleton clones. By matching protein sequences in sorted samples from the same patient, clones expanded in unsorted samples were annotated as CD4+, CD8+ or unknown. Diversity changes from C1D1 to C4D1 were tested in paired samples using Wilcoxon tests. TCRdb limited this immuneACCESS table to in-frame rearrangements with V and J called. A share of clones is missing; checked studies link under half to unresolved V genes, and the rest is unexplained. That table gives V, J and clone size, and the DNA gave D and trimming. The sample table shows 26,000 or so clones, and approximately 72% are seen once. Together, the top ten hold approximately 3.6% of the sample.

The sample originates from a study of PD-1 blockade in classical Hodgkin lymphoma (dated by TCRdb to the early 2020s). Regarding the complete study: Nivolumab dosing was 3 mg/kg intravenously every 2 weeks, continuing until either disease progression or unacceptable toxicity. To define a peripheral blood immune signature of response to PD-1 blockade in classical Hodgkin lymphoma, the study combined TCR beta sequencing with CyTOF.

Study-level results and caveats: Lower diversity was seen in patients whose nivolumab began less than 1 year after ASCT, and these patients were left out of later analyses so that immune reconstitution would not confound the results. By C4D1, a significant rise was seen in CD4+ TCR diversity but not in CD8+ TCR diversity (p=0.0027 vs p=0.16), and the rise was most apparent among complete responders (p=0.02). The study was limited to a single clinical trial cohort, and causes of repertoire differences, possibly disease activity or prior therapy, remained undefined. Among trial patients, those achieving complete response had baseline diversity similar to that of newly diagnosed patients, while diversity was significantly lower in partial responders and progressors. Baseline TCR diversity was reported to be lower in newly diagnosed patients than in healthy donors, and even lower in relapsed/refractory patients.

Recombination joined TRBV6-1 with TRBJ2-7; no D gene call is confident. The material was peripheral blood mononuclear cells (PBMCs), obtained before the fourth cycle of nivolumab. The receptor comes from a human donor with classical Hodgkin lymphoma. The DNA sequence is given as TGTGCCAGCGCAGACTACGAGCAGTACTTC. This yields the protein CASADYEQYF.